This T cell receptor beta chain was captured by sequencing in a study of cytomegalovirus exposure and HLA in healthy donors (dated by TCRdb to the late 2010s). At the level of the whole study: An earlier analysis of more than 550 of the donors reported around 280 Gb of sequence data and 117 million unique TCR beta sequences obtained from about 179 million T cells. To predict cytomegalovirus infection status, the study brought together high-throughput TCR immunosequencing, statistical association of individual TCRs with disease status, and machine learning. Besides the first cohort of around 700 subjects, a separate validation cohort made up of around 120 different subjects was used. Of the approximately 400 genotyped donors, around 81% fell in the genetic ancestry cluster associated with self-reported Caucasian donors. All discovery cohort repertoires had been generated using a single sequencing platform. A later genetic analysis used genome-wide SNP genotypes for about 55% of the 666 donors, treating that subset as a discovery cohort. An early release covering about 600 HLA-typed donors comprised about 320 gigabases of sequencing data and around 85 million unique TCR sequences. An earlier analysis of a few hundred of the donors applied high-throughput TCR beta sequencing to assess whether each TCR beta V gene segment acted as functional or pseudogenic. Among around 400 genotyped donors of the cohort, an average of roughly 230,000 unique TCR beta nucleotide sequences was sequenced per donor, of which about 18% were non-productive. In a later analysis, previously published TCR beta repertoires from 600 to 850 donors were re-analyzed and high-resolution HLA genotyping was added so that TCR occurrence patterns could be studied. The number of typed donors differed by locus: about 629-630 for A, B, C, DRB1 and DQB1; approximately 520 for DQA1; 606 for DPA1; and 400 to 480 for DPB1. The later analysis used no new phenotypic data to find candidate immune exposures, relying instead on TCR beta sequences and their occurrence across donors. The study aimed to test whether signatures of past pathogen exposure could be identified by cataloging public T cell receptors. Five DR-DQ haplotypes were handled as single units for association and clustering because linkage in the cohort was strong. Donor age, sex, ethnicity and CMV serostatus were compiled together with the repertoire data. The study used immunosequencing to profile the T cell repertoires of under 700 subjects and linked those repertoires to cytomegalovirus serostatus. HLA typing included class I and class II loci at four-digit resolution.

As regards this clone: No cognate antigen has been identified for it. Base quality data are lacking; no much larger clone is found one base away.

What the work shows at the level of the full study, not this receptor alone: CMV serostatus was the only immune exposure information available for the cohort. HLA typing was unavailable for some donors at each locus, so association tests used only the typed subset. Because counts were too low, about 15 rarely observed V segments, including chromosome 9 orphons, were left out of the earlier analysis of roughly 600 of the donors. A later analysis found that HLA-associated TCR beta chains were more clonally expanded and had lower generation probabilities than equally common non-associated chains. A later analysis found that most CMV-associated TCR beta chains appeared HLA-restricted, with HLA associations seemingly driven largely by CMV exposure. In the study, approximately 150 TCR beta chains were listed as associated with cytomegalovirus. Some IMGT-functional V segments, including TRBV6-2 and TRBV6-3, could not be distinguished by the 87-base-pair reads and were therefore excluded. According to a later analysis, parvovirus B19, influenza, CMV and Epstein-Barr virus appeared linked to several top co-occurrence clusters. A cluster of highly shared sequence variants was judged likely to be a technical artifact of the sequencing pipeline. A further reported finding was that TCR beta sequences accurately predicted the HLA-A and HLA-B alleles for most subjects in the first cohort. Cytomegalovirus status was reported to be diagnosed by the classifier with high specificity and sensitivity in both the original and validation cohorts. V-gene and J-gene trimming of TCR beta chains was associated with a missense DCLRE1C variant in a later genetic analysis, and the association was replicated in an independent cohort. According to the authors, the approach could potentially be generalized to other disease states and immunological phenotypes. In vitro tests confirmed that a few of the cytomegalovirus-associated TCR beta chains recognize cytomegalovirus antigens. Broadly in line with IMGT annotations, most TCR beta V segments showed up in productive rearrangements about 87% or about 30% of the time in an earlier analysis of under 700 of the donors. Linkage disequilibrium might explain the correlated functional status among segregating V segments, but an unknown experimental factor could not be ruled out. A later analysis associated approximately 17,000 TCR beta sequences with specific HLA alleles at a false discovery rate of 0.05. In a later analysis, TCR association rates were found to vary across HLA loci, with the most associated TCRs seen for DRB1 alleles and the fewest for HLA-C alleles. In this cohort, only TCR beta chains were sequenced, and detectable features were limited by the absence of alpha or paired-chain data. Sequencing depth was assumed to be roughly uniform across donors in the presence/absence analyses, though that assumption may not hold. When HLA alleles, especially DR and DQ, strongly co-occurred, TCR associations were difficult to assign to individual alleles. Compared with the roughly 670-donor mean, donors in an Asian-associated ancestry cluster had fewer N-insertions in productive TCRs, according to a later genetic analysis. Most TCR sequences were observed very rarely across donors, whereas some public TCRs were present in many individuals.

The cohort consisted of some 670 healthy bone marrow donors. All cohort members were sampled while nominally healthy, although unrecorded immune exposures were likely present. The donor tested CMV seronegative, placing the donor among the 350 to 400 seronegative members of the cohort. Every donor gave a peripheral blood sample, and the peripheral blood mononuclear cells from that sample were used for TCR beta sequencing. The Qiagen DNeasy Blood Extraction Kit was used to extract genomic DNA from the blood cell samples. Trimmed from V: 6 bases; trimmed from J: 1 base; junction bases lacking a gene match: 12. The cysteine opens and the phenylalanine closes a CDR3 of 17 amino acids. Only the CDR3 DNA is retained, 51 bases long and in frame from the first base. According to the germline V gene (reference sequence), CDR1 reads MNHEY and CDR2 reads SMNVEV. The library came from the immunoSEQ multiplex PCR assay. The multiplex PCR relied on a mix of 60 forward primers for TCR Vbeta segments and 13 reverse primers for TCR Jbeta segments. The CDR3 region of rearranged TCR beta genes was amplified from genomic DNA with a multiplex PCR assay. The amplified TCR beta libraries were sequenced on the Illumina HiSeq System as 87-base-pair reads. In the source study's methods: Across the 500 to 750 repertoires, a later analysis counted tens of millions of unique TCR beta chains, 9.5 million to 13 million of which were shared by at least two donors. Raw reads were error-corrected and collapsed into unique sequences with a nearest-neighbor algorithm that merged closely related sequences to remove PCR and sequencing errors. Alignment of CDR3 sequences to IMGT reference sequences was used to assign V, D and J gene segments. Each retained sequence needed at least a six-nucleotide match to both a V gene segment and a J gene segment. A rearrangement was called productive if the CDR3 had no stop codons and remained in frame with V and J, and every other rearrangement was called non-productive. Following IMGT convention, CDR3 was defined as the stretch from the second conserved V-encoded cysteine up to the conserved J-encoded phenylalanine. The earlier analysis of fewer than 750 of the donors excluded sequences that lacked an unambiguous match to a single V gene segment. An earlier analysis of 587 of the donors called V segments functional above 56.7% productive rearrangements and segregating when the between-donor standard deviation exceeded 5%. A statistical classification framework was developed to diagnose cytomegalovirus status using the catalog of TCR beta chain sequences. V and J gene assignment, in a later analysis, came from comparing TCR nucleotide sequences with IMGT/GENE-DB human TR gene sequences. In a later analysis, CDR3 sequences and most-parsimonious VDJ recombination scenarios were assigned using the TCRdist pipeline. In a later analysis, each TCR beta chain was defined by its CDR3 amino acid sequence together with its V-gene family, and reads without a unique V-gene family were excluded. A later analysis removed 592 highly shared, low-generation-probability nucleotide sequences to deal with suspected cross-contamination and a sequencing artifact. In a later analysis, a clonal expansion index for each public chain was calculated from normalized within-repertoire ranks of inferred template counts. A later analysis computed generation probabilities with a VDJ recombination model fitted to out-of-frame rearrangements, and checked the results against IGoR. In a later analysis, TCR-TCR, TCR-HLA and TCR-CMV co-occurrence was scored with hypergeometric tests, and a repertoire-size bias correction was applied to TCR pairs. False discovery rates were estimated in a later analysis by permuting HLA or CMV assignments 20 times. A later analysis grouped co-occurring TCRs with DBSCAN, adding TCRdist sequence similarity when clustering within HLA-allele-positive subsets. Co-occurrence clustering excluded repertoires with fewer than 30,000 or more than 120,000 public chains, plus five with anomalous nucleotide sharing. TCRdb retrieved this table from immuneACCESS and kept in-frame rearrangements only. Not all clones are present; in checked studies, unresolved V genes account for under half, and no reason is known for the remainder. That table furnishes V, J and clone size, whereas the DNA furnished D and trimming. This sample has fewer than 150,000 clones in its table, and more than 60% of those were observed once. Less than 3% of the sample belongs to the ten largest clones.

The chain employs TRBV27 and TRBJ1-1, and 9 junctional nucleotides match TRBD1. This clonotype was sampled from a male donor in good health and CMV-seronegative. Sequencing used PBMCs. For the CDR3, the sequence is CASRGSGQGIRNTEAFF. The DNA reads as follows: TGTGCCAGCAGGGGCTCCGGACAGGGGATTAGGAACACTGAAGCTTTCTTT.